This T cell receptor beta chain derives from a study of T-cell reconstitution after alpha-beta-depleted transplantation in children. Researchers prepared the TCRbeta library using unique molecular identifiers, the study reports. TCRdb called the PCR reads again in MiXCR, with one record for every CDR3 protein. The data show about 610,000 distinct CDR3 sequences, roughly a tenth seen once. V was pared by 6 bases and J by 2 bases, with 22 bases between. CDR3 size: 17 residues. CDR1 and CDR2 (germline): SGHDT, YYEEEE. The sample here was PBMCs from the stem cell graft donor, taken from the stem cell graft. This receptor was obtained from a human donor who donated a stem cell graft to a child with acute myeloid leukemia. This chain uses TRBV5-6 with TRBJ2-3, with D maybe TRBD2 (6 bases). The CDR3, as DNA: TGTGCCAGCACCCCGGGGCCGGGGGTCGAACCCACAGATACGCAGTATTTT. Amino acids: CASTPGPGVEPTDTQYF. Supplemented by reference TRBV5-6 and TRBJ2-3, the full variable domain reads DAGVTQSPTHLIKTRGQQVTLRCSPKSGHDTVSWYQQALGQGPQFIFQYYEEEERQRGNFPDRFSGHQFPNYSSELNVNALLLGDSALYLCASTPGPGVEPTDTQYFGPGTRLTVL.